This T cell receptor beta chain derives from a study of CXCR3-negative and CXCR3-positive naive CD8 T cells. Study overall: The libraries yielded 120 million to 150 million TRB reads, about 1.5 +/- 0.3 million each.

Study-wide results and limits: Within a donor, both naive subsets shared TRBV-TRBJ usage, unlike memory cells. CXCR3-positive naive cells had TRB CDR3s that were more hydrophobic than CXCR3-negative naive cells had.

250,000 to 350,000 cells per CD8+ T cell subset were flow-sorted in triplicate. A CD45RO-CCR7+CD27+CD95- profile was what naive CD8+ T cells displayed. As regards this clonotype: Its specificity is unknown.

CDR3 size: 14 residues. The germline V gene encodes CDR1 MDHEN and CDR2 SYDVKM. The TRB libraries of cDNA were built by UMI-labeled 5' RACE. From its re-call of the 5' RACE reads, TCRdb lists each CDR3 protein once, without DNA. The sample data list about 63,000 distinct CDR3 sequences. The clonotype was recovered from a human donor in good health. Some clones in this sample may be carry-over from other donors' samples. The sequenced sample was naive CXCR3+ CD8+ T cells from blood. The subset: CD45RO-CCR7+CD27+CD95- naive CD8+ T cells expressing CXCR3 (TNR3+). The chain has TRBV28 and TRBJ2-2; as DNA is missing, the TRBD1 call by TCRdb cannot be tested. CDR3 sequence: CASRPGTGSGELFF.